This TCR beta chain came from a study of blood T cell repertoires in COVID-19. Study background: Researchers got acute and convalescent COVID-19 samples from the United States, Italy and Spain. Sources were T cells, B-cell-depleted T cells, or PBMCs; the material itself was cDNA or gDNA.

The junction had 7 bases not matched to a gene; V was cut back by 7 bases and J by 4 bases. From germline, CDR1 is SQVTM and CDR2 ANQGSEA. This CDR3 comprises 15 residues. The authors' processing: Amplification of reference gene primers was used by the study to estimate nucleated cell counts. Repertoires were generated with immunoSEQ multiplex PCR, while TCRdb's copy carries only in-frame clones and drops some. D and trimming come from the DNA, and the V and J calls and clone size come from that table. In the table there are some 120,000 clones, around 88% of which are singletons. V and J are TRBV29-1 and TRBJ2-3, with TRBD2 identical over 14 bases. Source material: peripheral blood. This TCR was recovered from a woman aged 45-65 years with active or convalescent COVID-19. The CDR3 loop reads CSADATSGRADTQYF. The DNA of the CDR3 is TGCAGCGCCGACGCGACTAGCGGGAGGGCAGATACGCAGTATTTT.